The 29 T cell receptor beta chains in this list originate from one sample, sequenced in a study of shared T cell receptors in the human thymus. TCRdb keeps only in-frame clones here, not all; method: immunoSEQ multiplex PCR. Among 540,000 or so clones, 70% to 80% were seen once, and the ten largest hold 0.01% to 0.015%. These data also formed part of another study, on human thymus T cells.

Sequenced sample: thymocytes. The receptors come from a boy under two years old with a congenital heart defect.

The rearrangement links TRBV29-1 to TRBJ2-3; D is uncertain. Trimming left V 6 bases short and J 2 bases short, with 9 bases between. The CDR3 covers 12 residues. Germline V CDR1 and CDR2: SQVTM, ANQGSEA. CDR3 amino acids: CSVLTTTDTQYF. CDR3 bases: TGCAGCGTCCTGACAACCACAGATACGCAGTATTTT.

The chain combines TRBV4-2 with TRBJ1-2, with 9 bases that match TRBD1. Losses at the gene ends were 3 bases for V and 4 bases for J; bases not matched to a gene: 6. CDR1 LGHNA and CDR2 YNFKEQ come from the germline V gene. This CDR3 comprises 15 residues. This CDR3 reads CASSQGDRESYGYTF. The DNA for the CDR3 is TGTGCCAGCAGCCAGGGGGACAGGGAGTCCTATGGCTACACCTTC.

This clone appeared a few times. This chain links TRBV4-3 with TRBJ1-1, with unresolved D. Trimming removed 0 bases at V and 0 bases at J, with 17 bases between. This CDR3 has 18 amino acids. Germline CDR1 reads LGHNA; CDR2 reads YSLEER. CDR3 in DNA: TGCGCCAGCAGCCAAGATCACCTCCGTGGCAGGATGAACACTGAAGCTTTCTTT. Translating it yields CASSQDHLRGRMNTEAFF.

The chain employs TRBV19 and TRBJ1-5; no definite D call. The CDR3 loop spans 10 amino acids. V shed 10 bases and J shed 7 bases, with 8 bases lying between them. Per germline, CDR1 LNHDA and CDR2 SQIVND (reference sequence). The CDR3 loop reads CATGVQPQHF. CDR3 sequence (DNA): TGTGCCACAGGCGTCCAGCCCCAGCATTTT. Complete variable domain (other parts from reference TRBV19 and TRBJ1-5): DGGITQSPKYLFRKEGQNVTLSCEQNLNHDAMYWYRQDPGQGLRLIYYSQIVNDFQKGDIAEGYSVSREKKESFPLTVTSAQKNPTAFYLCATGVQPQHFGDGTRLSIL.

V is TRBV28 and J is TRBJ1-1, with 7 bases that match TRBD1. CDR1 MDHEN and CDR2 SYDVKM come from the germline V gene. The CDR3 loop spans 17 amino acids. V gave up 5 bases and J gave up 5 bases; unmatched junction bases: 17. CDR3 loop: CASSPNYRLRGKTEAFF. The CDR3 nucleotides read TGTGCCAGCAGTCCTAATTATAGACTCAGGGGGAAGACTGAAGCTTTCTTT.

V is TRBV19 and J is TRBJ2-1; possibly TRBD2 for D (5 bases). The CDR3 is 15 residues long. The germline gives CDR1 LNHDA, CDR2 SQIVND (reference sequence). The V and J ends lost 1 base and 4 bases respectively, with 11 bases between them. The CDR3 reads CASSIGSGGYNEQFF. The DNA for the CDR3 is TGTGCCAGTAGTATAGGGTCAGGAGGTTACAATGAGCAGTTCTTC.

This rearrangement joins TRBV15 to TRBJ2-7; D may be TRBD2 (5 bases). Germline-derived CDR1 and CDR2 are LNHNV and YYDKDF (reference sequence). The CDR3 spans 12 residues. The ends were cut back, 1 base at V and 5 bases at J, with 6 bases in the middle. The CDR3 DNA reads as TGTGCCACCAGCAGAGCCGGGGACGAGCAGTACTTC. The encoded protein is CATSRAGDEQYF.

The genes are TRBV28 and TRBJ2-7; a weak D match, TRBD1 (5 bases). V lost 5 bases to trimming and J lost 1 base, with 12 bases between them. This CDR3 has 14 amino acids. The germline V gene encodes CDR1 MDHEN and CDR2 SYDVKM. CDR3 sequence (DNA): TGTGCCAGCAGTAGGCAGGGCGAGTCCTACGAGCAGTACTTC. It translates to CASSRQGESYEQYF.

There are a few counts of this clone. V is TRBV28 and J is TRBJ2-3, with TRBD2 identical over 10 bases. Germline values: CDR1 MDHEN, CDR2 SYDVKM. The CDR3 is 16 residues long. V gave up 3 bases and J gave up 3 bases; unmatched junction bases: 6. This chain's CDR3 is CASSFVASGSTDTQYF. In DNA, the CDR3 is TGTGCCAGCAGTTTTGTGGCTAGCGGGAGTACAGATACGCAGTATTTT.

The rearrangement joins TRBV28 to TRBJ2-7, with 11 positions matching TRBD1. Trimming took 6 bases from V and 10 from J; bases not matched to a gene: 11. Germline V gene data show CDR1 as MDHEN and CDR2 as SYDVKM. The CDR3 is 14 amino acids. The CDR3 coding sequence is TGTGCCAGCAGGCTCACCCCGGGACAGGGGGAACAGTACTTC. Encoded protein: CASRLTPGQGEQYF.

This chain uses TRBV7-9 with TRBJ2-1; 9 bases align to TRBD2. J lost 5 bases, V lost 1 base, and 6 bases had no gene match. The CDR3 consists of 16 residues. Germline V gene sequence: CDR1 SEHNR, CDR2 FQNEAQ (reference sequence). CDR3 sequence (DNA): TGTGCCAGCAGCTTAGGGCGGGGACTAGCAGACAATGAGCAGTTCTTC. It specifies CASSLGRGLADNEQFF.

The chain recombines TRBV7-2 with TRBJ1-1; 11 positions match TRBD1. Germline V gene data show CDR1 as SGHTA and CDR2 as FQGNSA. V trimming: 3 bases; J trimming: 3 bases; junction bases outside the gene matches: 6. The CDR3 sequence is 16 residues long. The CDR3 bases are TGTGCCAGCAGCTTCCCTTTGGGACAGGGGGACACTGAAGCTTTCTTT. Its translation: CASSFPLGQGDTEAFF.

The chain carries TRBV10-3 and TRBJ2-7, with 11 bases fitting TRBD2. With 1 base clipped from V and 2 bases from J, the junction kept 4 bases outside the gene matches. The CDR3 spans 16 residues. The germline V gene encodes CDR1 ENHRY and CDR2 SYGVKD. The CDR3 reads CAISECRSGRAYEQYF. The CDR3 DNA reads as TGTGCCATCAGTGAGTGTCGTAGCGGGAGGGCCTACGAGCAGTACTTC.

The chain couples TRBV19 to TRBJ2-3, with a weak D call TRBD2 (5 bases). CDR3 size: 19 residues. V lost 4 bases to trimming and J lost 2 bases, with 25 bases between them. The germline V gene has CDR1 LNHDA and CDR2 SQIVND (reference sequence). In DNA, the CDR3 is TGTGCCAGTAGTAGCGGGTTACGGGATCCCTTCCAATACACAGATACGCAGTATTTT. This gives the protein CASSSGLRDPFQYTDTQYF.

V usage is TRBV5-1 and J usage is TRBJ2-7, with 10 bases matching TRBD1. CDR3 length: 16 residues. The germline gives CDR1 SGHRS, CDR2 YFSETQ. V was pared by 3 bases and J by 5 bases, with 11 bases of the junction left unmatched. CDR3 in amino acids: CASSYAEGQGCHEQYF. The CDR3 nucleotides read TGCGCCAGCAGCTACGCCGAGGGACAGGGGTGCCACGAGCAGTACTTC.

J is TRBJ2-7 and V is TRBV7-2; 8 bases are a match to TRBD2. Germline V gene sequence: CDR1 SGHTA, CDR2 FQGNSA. The CDR3 spans 14 residues. J gave up 7 bases and V 1 base, and 6 bases lay outside the gene matches. CDR3 in amino acids: CASSLGREGLEQYF. The CDR3 coding sequence is TGTGCCAGCAGCTTAGGCCGGGAGGGCCTTGAGCAGTACTTC.

This chain links TRBV11-1 with TRBJ1-1; tentative D call: TRBD1 (6 bases). V lost 6 bases and J 3 bases, leaving 26 bases between the germline ends. The CDR3 sequence is 18 residues long. CDR1 is SGHAT and CDR2 is FQDESV in the germline V gene (reference sequence). The CDR3 DNA reads as TGTGCCAGCAGGGGGCCGGGACAAAAATTCAACAGGGACACTGAAGCTTTCTTT. This codes for CASRGPGQKFNRDTEAFF.

The chain is built from TRBV11-2 and TRBJ2-1, with TRBD2 matching 7 bases. Losses at the gene ends were 6 bases for V and 2 bases for J; bases not matched to a gene: 7. CDR1 is SGHAT, CDR2 FQNNGV, per germline. This CDR3 has 15 amino acids. The CDR3 loop is CASRGAGEAYNEQFF. The CDR3 DNA reads TGTGCCAGCAGAGGGGCGGGGGAAGCCTACAATGAGCAGTTCTTC.

The genes are TRBV14 and TRBJ2-1; weak D call: TRBD2 (7 bases). Germline values: CDR1 SGHDN, CDR2 FVKESK. This CDR3 contains 19 residues. The V end was cut by 2 bases, the J end by 0 bases, with 20 bases between. The CDR3 sequence: CASSQRDWGGLSSYNEQFF. CDR3 DNA: TGTGCCAGCAGCCAACGGGACTGGGGGGGCCTAAGCTCCTACAATGAGCAGTTCTTC.

The V and J genes are TRBV28 and TRBJ2-3, with D maybe TRBD2 (6 bases). Trimming pared 3 bases from V and 3 bases from J, leaving 10 bases between. The CDR3 runs to 14 residues. Germline loops: CDR1 MDHEN, CDR2 SYDVKM. CDR3 nucleotide sequence: TGTGCCAGCAGTTTGGGGGGACCTACAGATACGCAGTATTTT. It specifies CASSLGGPTDTQYF.

This clone was observed a single time. The CDR3 loop reads CASRRAISGRAYEQYF. DNA of the CDR3: TGTGCCAGCAGACGAGCGATTAGCGGGAGAGCCTACGAGCAGTACTTC. The chain has TRBV28 and TRBJ2-7; 9 positions agree with TRBD2. Trimming took 6 bases from V and 2 from J; bases not matched to a gene: 11. Germline V gives CDR1 MDHEN, CDR2 SYDVKM. This CDR3 region has 16 residues.

A single count supports this clone. The V call is TRBV9, the J call TRBJ2-3; D may be TRBD2 (7 bases). Germline CDR1 is SGDLS and CDR2 is YYNGEE. V was cut by 3 bases and J by 0 bases, with 14 bases left in between. This CDR3 contains 16 residues. CDR3 bases: TGTGCCAGCAGCGAGGGGGGAGGGCGGAGCACAGATACGCAGTATTTT. As protein: CASSEGGGRSTDTQYF.

This clone was recorded a few times. The J gene is TRBJ1-2, the V gene TRBV16; 11 positions match TRBD1. Germline values: CDR1 KGHSY, CDR2 FQNENV. The CDR3 is made up of 13 amino acids. V lost 4 bases, J lost 8 bases, and 3 bases stayed unmatched. The DNA of the CDR3 is TGTGCCAGCAGCCCGGGGACAGGGGGAGGCTACACCTTC. Protein: CASSPGTGGGYTF.

The rearrangement uses TRBV7-6 and TRBJ2-1, with D maybe TRBD1 (6 bases). From germline, CDR1 is SGHVS and CDR2 FNYEAQ. The CDR3 consists of 14 residues. Trimming shortened V by 3 bases and J by 7 bases, and 13 bases separated the two germline ends. Here the CDR3 DNA reads TGTGCCAGCAGCTTTCCAGGCAGGGGAAATGAGCAGTTCTTC. This sequence encodes CASSFPGRGNEQFF.

This clone is a singleton in its sample. Its ends do not fully match the called genes, so a read error is possible. The gene calls are TRBV7-7 and TRBJ2-1, with 8 bases aligning to TRBD2. The CDR3 sequence is 14 residues long. The V gene's germline CDR1 is SSHAT and CDR2 FNYEAQ (reference sequence). This CDR3 reads CASSLAFSGSEQFF. The DNA of the CDR3 is TGTGCTAGCAGCTTAGCGTTCAGCGGGAGTGAGCAGTTCTTC.

CDR3 sequence reads: CASTLGGRGPAGYGYTF. The CDR3 nucleotides read TGTGCCAGCACCCTGGGTGGCAGGGGGCCAGCAGGCTATGGCTACACCTTC. V gene TRBV7-9 combines with J gene TRBJ1-2; 8 bases match TRBD1. The V and J ends lost 7 bases and 4 bases, in that order; junction bases with no gene match: 17. CDR1 SEHNR and CDR2 FQNEAQ come from the germline V gene (reference sequence). The CDR3 is 17 amino acids.

The genes are TRBV5-6 and TRBJ1-5; 7 bases are a match to TRBD1. Germline V gene sequence: CDR1 SGHDT, CDR2 YYEEEE. The CDR3 extends over 14 amino acids. V lost 3 bases, J lost 3 bases, and 3 bases stayed unmatched. CDR3 coding DNA: TGTGCCAGCAGCTCGGGACAGTACAATCAGCCCCAGCATTTT. This translates into CASSSGQYNQPQHF.

CDR3 in DNA: TGTGCCAGCAGCTTGGGAGAAAACTATGGCTACACCTTC. Protein product: CASSLGENYGYTF. The chain carries TRBV7-8 and TRBJ1-2; D is unclear. With 3 bases removed from V and 2 bases from J, the gap between germline ends came to 7 bases. In germline, CDR1 is SGHVS, CDR2 FQNEAQ. This CDR3 is built from 13 residues. The complete variable domain, with remaining parts taken from reference TRBV7-8 and TRBJ1-2, reads GAGVSQSPRYKVAKRGQDVALRCDPISGHVSLFWYQQALGQGPEFLTYFQNEAQLDKSGLPSDRFFAERPEGSVSTLKIQRTQQEDSAVYLCASSLGENYGYTFGSGTRLTVV.

This sequence joins TRBV6-1 and TRBJ2-5, with D uncertain. Germline loops: CDR1 MNHNS, CDR2 SASEGT. The CDR3 sequence is 14 residues long. Trimming left V 1 base short and J 4 bases short, with 10 bases between. CDR3 DNA sequence: TGTGCCAGCAGTGAAGGTCCTAGTGGAGAGACCCAGTACTTC. Encoded protein: CASSEGPSGETQYF.